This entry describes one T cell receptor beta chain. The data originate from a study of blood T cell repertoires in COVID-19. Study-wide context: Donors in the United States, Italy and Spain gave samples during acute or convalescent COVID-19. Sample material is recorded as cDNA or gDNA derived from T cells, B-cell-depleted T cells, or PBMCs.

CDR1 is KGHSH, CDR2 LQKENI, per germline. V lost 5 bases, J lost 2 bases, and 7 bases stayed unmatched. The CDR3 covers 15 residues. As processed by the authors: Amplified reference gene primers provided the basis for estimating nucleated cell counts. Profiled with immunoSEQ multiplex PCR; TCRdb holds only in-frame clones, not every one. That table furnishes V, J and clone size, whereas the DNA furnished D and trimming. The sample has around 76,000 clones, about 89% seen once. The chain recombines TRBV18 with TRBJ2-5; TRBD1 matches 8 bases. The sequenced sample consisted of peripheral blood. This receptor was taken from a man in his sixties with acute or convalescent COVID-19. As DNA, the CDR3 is TGTGCCAGCTCATTTCAACAGGGGGAACAAGAGACCCAGTACTTC. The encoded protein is CASSFQQGEQETQYF.